Reported below is one T cell receptor (beta chain). Its target is not known. Germline assignment: CDR1 SGHRS and CDR2 YFSETQ. The ends were cut back, 7 bases at V and 2 bases at J, with 13 bases in the middle. This CDR3 is 13 amino acids long. TCRdb re-analysed the RACE reads in MiXCR, keeping a single row per CDR3 protein. The sample has about 120,000 distinct CDR3 sequences; approximately 14% are singletons. This record belongs to a study of human T cells and chemical hapten exposure. Study details: Patients, predominantly female, presented with alopecia areata, totalis or universalis.

General study findings and limits: The presence of alopecia in the donors means their immune response may differ from healthy people's.

The time point here: patch test 1, 2 weeks after DPC sensitization. Treatment here: therapeutic diphenylcyclopropenone sensitization with weekly scalp DPC. The clonotype comes from a man younger than 30 with alopecia areata. Some clones in this sample may be carry-over from other donors' samples. The chain joins TRBV5-1 to TRBJ2-7; D is unclear. Here the sequenced sample was whole blood, taken in connection with sensitization to the hapten diphenylcyclopropenone (DPC). DNA for the CDR3: TGCGCCAGCGTTAGGTTAGGAACCTACGAGCAGTACTTC. Translated, it gives CASVRLGTYEQYF.